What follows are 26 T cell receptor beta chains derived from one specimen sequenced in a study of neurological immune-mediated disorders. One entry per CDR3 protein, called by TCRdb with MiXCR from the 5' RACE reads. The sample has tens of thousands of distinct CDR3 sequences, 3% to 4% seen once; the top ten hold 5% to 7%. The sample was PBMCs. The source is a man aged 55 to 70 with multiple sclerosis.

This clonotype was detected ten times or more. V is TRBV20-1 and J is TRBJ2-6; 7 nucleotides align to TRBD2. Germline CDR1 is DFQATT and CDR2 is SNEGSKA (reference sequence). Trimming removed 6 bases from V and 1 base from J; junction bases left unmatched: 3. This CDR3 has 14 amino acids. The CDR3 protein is CSAGEGSGANVLTF. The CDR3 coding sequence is TGCAGTGCCGGGGAGGGGTCTGGGGCCAACGTCCTGACTTTC.

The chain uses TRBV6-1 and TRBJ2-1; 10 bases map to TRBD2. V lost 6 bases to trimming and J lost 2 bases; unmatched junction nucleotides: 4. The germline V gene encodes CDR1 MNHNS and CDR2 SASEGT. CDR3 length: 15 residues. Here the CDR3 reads CASSPTSGTYNEQFF. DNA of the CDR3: TGTGCCAGCAGCCCCACTAGCGGGACCTACAATGAGCAGTTCTTC.

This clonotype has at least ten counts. CDR3 sequence reads: CASSPQGFLLQQYF. In DNA form, the CDR3 reads TGTGCCAGCTCACCTCAGGGATTTCTCCTCCAGCAGTACTTC. This chain uses TRBV18 with TRBJ2-7; maybe TRBD1 (5 bases). This CDR3 spans 14 amino acids. Germline loops: CDR1 KGHSH, CDR2 LQKENI. V was cut by 3 bases and J by 8 bases, with 17 bases left in between.

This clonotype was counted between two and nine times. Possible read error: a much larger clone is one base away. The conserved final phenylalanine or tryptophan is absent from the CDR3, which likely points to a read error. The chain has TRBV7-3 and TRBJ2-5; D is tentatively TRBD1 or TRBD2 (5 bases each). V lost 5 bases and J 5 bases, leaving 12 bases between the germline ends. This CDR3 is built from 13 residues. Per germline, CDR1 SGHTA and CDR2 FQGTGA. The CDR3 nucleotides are TGTGCCAGCAGCCGTGGGGGTTCGGAGACCCAGTACTGC. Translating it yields CASSRGGSETQYC.

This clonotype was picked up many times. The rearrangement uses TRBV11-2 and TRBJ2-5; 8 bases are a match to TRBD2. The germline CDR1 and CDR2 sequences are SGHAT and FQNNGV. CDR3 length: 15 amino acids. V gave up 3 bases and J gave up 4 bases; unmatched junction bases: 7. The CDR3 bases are TGTGCCAGCAGCTTCTCCGTAGGACTAGCAGAGACCCAGTACTTC. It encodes CASSFSVGLAETQYF.

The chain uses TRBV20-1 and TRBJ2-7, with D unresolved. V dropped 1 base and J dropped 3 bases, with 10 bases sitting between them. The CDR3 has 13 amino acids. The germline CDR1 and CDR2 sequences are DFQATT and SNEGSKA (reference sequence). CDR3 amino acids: CSARGRVSYEQYF. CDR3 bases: TGCAGTGCTAGAGGCCGAGTGAGCTACGAGCAGTACTTC.

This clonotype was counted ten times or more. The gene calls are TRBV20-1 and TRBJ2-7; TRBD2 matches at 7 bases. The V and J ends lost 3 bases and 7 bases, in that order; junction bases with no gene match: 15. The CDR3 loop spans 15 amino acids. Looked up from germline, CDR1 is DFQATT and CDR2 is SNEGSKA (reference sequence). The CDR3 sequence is CSARDPAGDGREQYF. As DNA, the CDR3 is TGCAGTGCTAGGGATCCCGCGGGGGACGGTAGAGAGCAGTACTTC.

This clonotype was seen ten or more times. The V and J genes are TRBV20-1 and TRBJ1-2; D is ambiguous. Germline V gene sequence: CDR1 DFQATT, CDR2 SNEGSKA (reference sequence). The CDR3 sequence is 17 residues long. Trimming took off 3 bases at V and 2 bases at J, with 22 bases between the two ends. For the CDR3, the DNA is TGCAGTGCTAGGTTCTCGGGTGGCAGTTATGAAAACTATGGCTACACCTTC. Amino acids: CSARFSGGSYENYGYTF.

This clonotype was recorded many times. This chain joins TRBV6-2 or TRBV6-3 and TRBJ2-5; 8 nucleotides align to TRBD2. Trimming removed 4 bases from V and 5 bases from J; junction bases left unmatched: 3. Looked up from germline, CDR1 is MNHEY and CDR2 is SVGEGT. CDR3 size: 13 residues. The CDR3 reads CASSSPGGETQYF. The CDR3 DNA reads TGTGCCAGCAGTTCCCCGGGGGGGGAGACCCAGTACTTC.

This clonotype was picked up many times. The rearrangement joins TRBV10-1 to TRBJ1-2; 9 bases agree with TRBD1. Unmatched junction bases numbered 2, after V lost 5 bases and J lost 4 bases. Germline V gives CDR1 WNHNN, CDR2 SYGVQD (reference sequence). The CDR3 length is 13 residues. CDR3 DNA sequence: TGCGCCAGCAGTCGGGACAGGGTCTATGGCTACACCTTC. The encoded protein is CASSRDRVYGYTF.

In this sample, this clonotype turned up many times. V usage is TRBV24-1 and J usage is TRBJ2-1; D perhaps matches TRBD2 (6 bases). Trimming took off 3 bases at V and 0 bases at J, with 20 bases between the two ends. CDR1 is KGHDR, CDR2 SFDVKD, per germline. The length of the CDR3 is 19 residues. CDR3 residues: CATSDPQTGGRRSYNEQFF. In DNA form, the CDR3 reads TGTGCCACCAGTGATCCTCAGACCGGGGGTAGGCGCTCCTACAATGAGCAGTTCTTC.

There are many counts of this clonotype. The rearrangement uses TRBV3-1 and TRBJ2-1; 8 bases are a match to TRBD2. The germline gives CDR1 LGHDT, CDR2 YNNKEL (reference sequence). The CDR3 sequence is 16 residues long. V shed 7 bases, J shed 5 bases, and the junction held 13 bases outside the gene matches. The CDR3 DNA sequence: TGTGCCAGCACCCTGAGAGGCGGGAGGACGAACAATGAGCAGTTCTTC. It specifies CASTLRGGRTNNEQFF.

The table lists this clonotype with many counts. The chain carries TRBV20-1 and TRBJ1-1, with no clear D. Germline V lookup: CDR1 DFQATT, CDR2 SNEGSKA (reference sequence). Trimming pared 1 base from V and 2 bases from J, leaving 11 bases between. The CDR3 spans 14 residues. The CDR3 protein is CSARGEDGNTEAFF. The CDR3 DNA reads TGCAGTGCTAGAGGAGAGGACGGCAACACTGAAGCTTTCTTT.

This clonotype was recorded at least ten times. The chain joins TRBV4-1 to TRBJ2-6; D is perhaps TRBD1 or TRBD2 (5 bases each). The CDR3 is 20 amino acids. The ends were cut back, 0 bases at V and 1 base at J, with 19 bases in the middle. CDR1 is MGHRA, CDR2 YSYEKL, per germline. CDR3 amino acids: CASSQDGGPGSLSGANVLTF. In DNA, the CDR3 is TGCGCCAGCAGCCAAGACGGAGGACCAGGGTCCCTATCTGGGGCCAACGTCCTGACTTTC.

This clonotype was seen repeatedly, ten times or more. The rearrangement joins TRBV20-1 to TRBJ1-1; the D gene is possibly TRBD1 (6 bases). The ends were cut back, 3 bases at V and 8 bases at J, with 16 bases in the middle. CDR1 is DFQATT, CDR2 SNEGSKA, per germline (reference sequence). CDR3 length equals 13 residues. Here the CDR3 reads CSASRGPMMEAFF. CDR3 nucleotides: TGCAGTGCTAGTCGGGGGCCCATGATGGAAGCTTTCTTT.

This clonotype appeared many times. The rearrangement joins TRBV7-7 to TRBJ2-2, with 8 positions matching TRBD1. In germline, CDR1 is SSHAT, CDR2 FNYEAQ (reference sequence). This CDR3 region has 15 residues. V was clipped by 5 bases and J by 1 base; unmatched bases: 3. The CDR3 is CASSAGTGNTGELFF. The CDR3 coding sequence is TGTGCCAGCAGCGCCGGGACAGGGAACACCGGGGAGCTGTTTTTT.

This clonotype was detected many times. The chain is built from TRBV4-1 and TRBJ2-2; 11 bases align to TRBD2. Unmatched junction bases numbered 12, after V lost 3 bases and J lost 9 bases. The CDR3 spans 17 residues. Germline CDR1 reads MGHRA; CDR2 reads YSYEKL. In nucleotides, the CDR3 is TGCGCCAGCAGCCAGACTATAGCGGGAGGGAATCTCCGGGAGCTGTTTTTT. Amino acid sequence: CASSQTIAGGNLRELFF.

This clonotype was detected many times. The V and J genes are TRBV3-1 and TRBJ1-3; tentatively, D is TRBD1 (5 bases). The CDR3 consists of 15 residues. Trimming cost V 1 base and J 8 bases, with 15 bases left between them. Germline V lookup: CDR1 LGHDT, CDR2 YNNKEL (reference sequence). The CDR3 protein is CASSQGGPGRDTIYF. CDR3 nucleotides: TGTGCCAGCAGCCAAGGGGGCCCGGGAAGAGACACCATATATTTT.

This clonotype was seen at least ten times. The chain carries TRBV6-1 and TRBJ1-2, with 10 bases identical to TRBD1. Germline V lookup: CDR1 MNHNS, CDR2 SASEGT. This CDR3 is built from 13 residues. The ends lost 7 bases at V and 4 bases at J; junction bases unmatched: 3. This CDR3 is CASTWTGGYGYTF. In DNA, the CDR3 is TGTGCCAGCACCTGGACAGGGGGCTATGGCTACACCTTC.

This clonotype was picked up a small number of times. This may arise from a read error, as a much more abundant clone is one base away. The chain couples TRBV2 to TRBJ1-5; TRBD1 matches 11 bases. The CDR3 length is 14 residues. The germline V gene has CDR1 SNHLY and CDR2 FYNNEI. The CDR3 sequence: CASMRTGGNQPQNF. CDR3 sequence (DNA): TGTGCCAGCATGAGGACAGGGGGCAACCAGCCCCAGAATTTT.

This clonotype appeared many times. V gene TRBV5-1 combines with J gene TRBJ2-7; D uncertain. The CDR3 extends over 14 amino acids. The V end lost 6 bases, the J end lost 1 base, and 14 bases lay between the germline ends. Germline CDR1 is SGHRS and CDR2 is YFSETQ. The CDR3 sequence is CASTPDAHSYEQYF. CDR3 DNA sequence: TGCGCCAGCACCCCTGACGCCCATTCCTACGAGCAGTACTTC.

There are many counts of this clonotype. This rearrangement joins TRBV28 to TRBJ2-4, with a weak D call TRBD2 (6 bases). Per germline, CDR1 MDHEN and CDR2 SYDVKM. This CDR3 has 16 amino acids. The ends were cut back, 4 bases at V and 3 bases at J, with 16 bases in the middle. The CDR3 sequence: CASSSQRAGIKNIQYF. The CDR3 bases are TGTGCCAGCAGTTCTCAGCGGGCGGGGATCAAAAACATTCAGTACTTC.

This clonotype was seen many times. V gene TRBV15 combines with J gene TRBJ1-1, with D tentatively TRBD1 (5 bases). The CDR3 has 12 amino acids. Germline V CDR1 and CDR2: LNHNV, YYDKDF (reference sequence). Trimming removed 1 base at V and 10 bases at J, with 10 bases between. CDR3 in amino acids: CATSRGSQGAFF. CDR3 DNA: TGTGCCACCAGCAGAGGTTCGCAGGGAGCTTTCTTT. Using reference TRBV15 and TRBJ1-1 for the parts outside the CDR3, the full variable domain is DAMVIQNPRYQVTQFGKPVTLSCSQTLNHNVMYWYQQKSSQAPKLLFHYYDKDFNNEADTPDNFQSRRPNTSFCFLDIRSPGLGDTAMYLCATSRGSQGAFFGQGTRLTVV.

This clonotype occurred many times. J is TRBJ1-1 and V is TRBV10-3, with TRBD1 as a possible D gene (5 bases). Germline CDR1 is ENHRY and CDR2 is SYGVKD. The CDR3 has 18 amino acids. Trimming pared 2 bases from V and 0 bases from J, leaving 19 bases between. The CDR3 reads CAISEPPGRVIMNTEAFF. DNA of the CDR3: TGTGCCATCAGTGAGCCGCCGGGACGGGTGATCATGAACACTGAAGCTTTCTTT.

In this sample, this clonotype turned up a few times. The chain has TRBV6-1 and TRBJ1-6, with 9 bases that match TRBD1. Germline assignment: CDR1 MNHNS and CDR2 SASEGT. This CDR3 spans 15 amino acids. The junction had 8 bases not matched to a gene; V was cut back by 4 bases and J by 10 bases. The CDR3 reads CASSGGQGLNSPLHF. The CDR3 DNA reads TGTGCCAGCAGTGGCGGACAGGGGTTAAACTCACCCCTCCACTTT.

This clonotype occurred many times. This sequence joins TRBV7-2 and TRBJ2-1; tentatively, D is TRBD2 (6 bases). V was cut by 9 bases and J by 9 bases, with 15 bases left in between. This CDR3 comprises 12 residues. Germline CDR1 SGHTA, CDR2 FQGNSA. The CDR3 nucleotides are TGTGCCAGTCGTTCTGCCGGGAGTGAGCAGTTCTTC. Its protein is CASRSAGSEQFF.